A selection of T cell receptor beta chains follows, all from one sample in a study of blood T cells in healthy people across ages. TCRdb reanalysed the 5' RACE reads using MiXCR and keeps one entry per CDR3 protein. The sample carries hundreds of thousands of distinct CDR3 sequences, about 53% recorded once. Sequenced sample: blood. Receptor source: a man between 60 and 75 years old in good health. Each CDR3 is given with its conserved first and last residue. The D gene is left open where the match is weak. Clone sizes are given selectively: once, few, many, or a class where the clone is expanded.

V gene	J gene	D gene	clone size	CDR3 length	CDR3 DNA	CDR3 protein
TRBV20-1	TRBJ2-4	TRBD2	-	14	TGCAGTGCCCAACTAGCGGGGAAAATCGGGGAGCAGTACTTC	CSAQLAGKIGEQYF
TRBV20-1	TRBJ1-1	-	-	11	TGCAGTGCTAGGGAAAACGCTGAAGCTTTCTTT	CSARENAEAFF
TRBV10-1	TRBJ2-1	-	-	15	TGCGCCAGCAGTGCCGACAGGAGCTCCTACAATGAGCAGTTCTTC	CASSADRSSYNEQFF
TRBV7-8	TRBJ2-5	-	-	15	TGTGCCAGCAGCTTAGGACACCGGGCCCAAGAGACCCAGTACTTC	CASSLGHRAQETQYF
TRBV6-2/TRBV6-3	TRBJ2-1	-	-	13	TGTGCCACCGGGGGACCGTATTACAATGAGCAGTTCTTC	CATGGPYYNEQFF
TRBV6-1	TRBJ2-1	-	few	15	TGTGCCAGCAGTCTGCGCAGGGGTACTTACAATGAGCAGTTCTTC	CASSLRRGTYNEQFF
TRBV5-1	TRBJ2-7	-	-	14	TGCGCCAGCAGCTGGGATTCTACCGCCTACGAGCAGTACTTC	CASSWDSTAYEQYF
TRBV12-3/TRBV12-4	TRBJ2-6	TRBD1	-	17	TGTGCCAGCAGTTTAAGGAGACAGGGCTCTGGGGCCAACGTCCTGACTTTC	CASSLRRQGSGANVLTF
TRBV13	TRBJ1-1	TRBD1	-	16	TGTGCCAGCAGCCCGGGACAGGGGTACATGAACACTGAAGCTTTCTTT	CASSPGQGYMNTEAFF
TRBV6-5	TRBJ2-5	TRBD2	-	14	TGTGCCAGCAGTTACTCGGGACTAGCGGAGACCCAGTACTTC	CASSYSGLAETQYF
TRBV29-1	TRBJ2-5	TRBD1	few	13	TGCAGCGTGGACAGGCCCTGGGGGGAGACCCAGTACTTC	CSVDRPWGETQYF